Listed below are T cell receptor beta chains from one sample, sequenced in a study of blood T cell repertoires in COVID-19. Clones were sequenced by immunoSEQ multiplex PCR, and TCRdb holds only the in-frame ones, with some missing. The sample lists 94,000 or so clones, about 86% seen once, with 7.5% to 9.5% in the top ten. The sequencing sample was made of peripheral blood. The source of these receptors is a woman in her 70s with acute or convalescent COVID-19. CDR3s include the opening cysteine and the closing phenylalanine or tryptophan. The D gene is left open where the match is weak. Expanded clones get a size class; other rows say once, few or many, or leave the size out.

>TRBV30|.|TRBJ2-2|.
TGTGCCTGGAGTGTCTCTAGAAGCACCGGGGAGCTGTTTTTT
CAWSVSRSTGELFF
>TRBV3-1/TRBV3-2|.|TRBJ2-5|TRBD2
TGTGCCAGCAGCCAGAGACGGGGGGGCATGGGGACCCAGTACTTC
CASSQRRGGMGTQYF
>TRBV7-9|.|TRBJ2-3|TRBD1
TGTGCCAGCTTCTGGACAGGGGGCACAGATACGCAGTATTTT
CASFWTGGTDTQYF
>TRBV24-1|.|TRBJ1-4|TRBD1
TGTGCCACCAGTGATACCGGACAGGGCGCAACTAATGAAAAACTGTTTTTT
CATSDTGQGATNEKLFF
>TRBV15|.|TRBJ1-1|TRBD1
TGTGCCACCAGTAAGGACAGGGGGCGGGTCACTGAAGCTTTCTTT
CATSKDRGRVTEAFF
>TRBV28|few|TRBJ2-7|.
TGTGCCAGCACCGGAGGGCGGGGAGGTACCTCCTACGAGCAGTACTTC
CASTGGRGGTSYEQYF
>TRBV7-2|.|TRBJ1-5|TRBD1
TGTGCCAGCAGTCGAGGGGGCGCGGGACAGCCCCAGCATTTT
CASSRGGAGQPQHF
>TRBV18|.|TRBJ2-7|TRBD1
TGTGCCAGCTCACAGAGACCCGGGACAGGGACCTACGAGCAGTACTTC
CASSQRPGTGTYEQYF
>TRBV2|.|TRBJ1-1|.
TGTGCCAGCAGTGAAGCCTGGGACATTGACACTGAAGCTTTCTTT
CASSEAWDIDTEAFF
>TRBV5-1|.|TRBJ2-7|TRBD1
TGCGCCAGCAGCAGACAGGGGGCTTCCTACGAGCAGTACTTC
CASSRQGASYEQYF
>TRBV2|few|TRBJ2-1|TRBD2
TGTGCCAGCAGTGCCCTCCACCTGACTAGCCGAAGGGTTAACAATGAGCAGTTCTTC
CASSALHLTSRRVNNEQFF
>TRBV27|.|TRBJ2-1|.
TGTGCCAGCAGTTTAACTTTACAGGATTGGGGTTACAATGAGCAGTTCTTC
CASSLTLQDWGYNEQFF
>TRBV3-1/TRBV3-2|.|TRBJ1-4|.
TGTGCCAGCAGCCCGTTGCCCAGCGAGGAAAAACTGTTTTTT
CASSPLPSEEKLFF
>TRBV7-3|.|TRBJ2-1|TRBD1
TGTGCCAGCAGCTTAATCCGGGACAGGGGTCCCCTTCGAGGGAATGAGCAGTTCTTC
CASSLIRDRGPLRGNEQFF
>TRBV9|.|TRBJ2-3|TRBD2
TGTGCCAGCAGCCAAACTAGCGGGACTGATACGCAGTATTTT
CASSQTSGTDTQYF
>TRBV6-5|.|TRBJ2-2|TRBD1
TGTGCCAGCGAAGTGGACAGGGGGCGTGAGGAGCTGTTTTTT
CASEVDRGREELFF
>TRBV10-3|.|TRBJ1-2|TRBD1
TGTGCCACCACCTGGACAGGGGCCTCCTATGGCTACACCTTC
CATTWTGASYGYTF
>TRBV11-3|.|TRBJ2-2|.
TGTGCCAGCAGCTTCGCAGTGAACGGGGAGCTGTTTTTT
CASSFAVNGELFF
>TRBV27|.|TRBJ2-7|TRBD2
TGTGCCAGCAGTTCCGAGGGACTAGCGGGAAATCTGTACTTC
CASSSEGLAGNLYF
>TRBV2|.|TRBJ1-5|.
TGTGCCACAACACGGGATAGCAATCAGCCCCAGCATTTT
CATTRDSNQPQHF
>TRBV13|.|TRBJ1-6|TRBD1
TGTGCCAGCAGCTTAGGACAGGGGAATAATTCACCCCTCCACTTT
CASSLGQGNNSPLHF
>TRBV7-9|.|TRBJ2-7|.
TGTGCCAGCAGCTTAGACGCGGGAAAACCCTACGAGCAGTACTTC
CASSLDAGKPYEQYF
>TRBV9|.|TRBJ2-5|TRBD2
TGTGCCAGCAGCGTAACCCCCGGGGGGGCGGAGACCCAGTACTTC
CASSVTPGGAETQYF
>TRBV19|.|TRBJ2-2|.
TGTGCCAGTTGCCAAACGACTAGTGCAAACACCGGGGAGCTGTTTTTT
CASCQTTSANTGELFF
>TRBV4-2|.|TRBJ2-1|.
TGTGCCAGCAGCCAAGACCGGGGGTCTAGGGAGCAGTTCTTC
CASSQDRGSREQFF
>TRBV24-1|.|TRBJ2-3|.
TGTGCCACCAGTCCAGGGTCTAGCACAGATACGCAGTATTTT
CATSPGSSTDTQYF
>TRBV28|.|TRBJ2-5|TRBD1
TGTGCCAGCAGTTTATATGGGGACAGTAAAGAGACCCAGTACTTC
CASSLYGDSKETQYF
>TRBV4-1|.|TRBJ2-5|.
TGCGCCAGCAGCCAATGGAGGCAAGAGACCCAGTACTTC
CASSQWRQETQYF
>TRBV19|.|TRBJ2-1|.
TGTGCCAGTAGTATCCGGGCCAAGGGGAATGAGCAGTTCTTC
CASSIRAKGNEQFF
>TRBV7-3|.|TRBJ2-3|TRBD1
TGTGCCAGCAGCTTATTGGGCAGGGGGCGTGCAGATACGCAGTATTTT
CASSLLGRGRADTQYF
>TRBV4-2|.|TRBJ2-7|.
TGTGCCAGCAGCCAACCCAGCCAGGGCTACTACGAGCAGTACTTC
CASSQPSQGYYEQYF
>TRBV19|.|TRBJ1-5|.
TGTGCCAGTAGCCCCGGCTGGCGTGAGGAGCATTTT
CASSPGWREEHF
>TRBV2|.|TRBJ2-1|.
TGTGCCAGCACTTGGAGGGCAGGGAACGAGCAGTTCTTC
CASTWRAGNEQFF
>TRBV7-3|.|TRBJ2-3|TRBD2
TGTGCCAGCAGCTTGGGACTAGCGGGAGGAGTGGATACGCAGTATTTT
CASSLGLAGGVDTQYF
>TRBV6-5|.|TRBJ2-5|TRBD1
TGTGCCAGCACGCAACAAGGGACAGCCCAAGAGACCCAGTACTTC
CASTQQGTAQETQYF
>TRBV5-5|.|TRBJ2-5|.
TGTGCCAGCAGCTTGGCGACGGGGTTGGAGACCCAGTACTTC
CASSLATGLETQYF
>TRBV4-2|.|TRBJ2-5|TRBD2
TGTGCCAGCAGCTCGGACCTGACTAGCGACCAAGAGACCCAGTACTTC
CASSSDLTSDQETQYF
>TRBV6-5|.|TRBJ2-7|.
TGTGCCAGCAGCCAACCAGGGGCCTACGAGCAGTACTTC
CASSQPGAYEQYF
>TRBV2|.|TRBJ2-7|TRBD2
TGTGCCACTGGTAGACTAGCGGGGGCCGCCGCGGAGCAGTACTTC
CATGRLAGAAAEQYF
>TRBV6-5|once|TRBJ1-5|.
TGTGCCAGCAGTACTCAGGGGAATAGCAATCAGCCCCAGCATTTT
CASSTQGNSNQPQHF